The clone carrying this T cell receptor (beta chain) was observed a few times. TCRdb re-called the 5' RACE reads with MiXCR, one entry per CDR3 protein. This table has around 45,000 distinct CDR3 sequences, roughly 15% appearing once. CDR3 length: 13 residues. The germline V gene encodes CDR1 MNHNY and CDR2 SVGAGI (reference sequence). The V and J ends lost 5 bases and 2 bases respectively, with 9 bases between them. Time point reported: sample taken at primary tumor resection. This sample is part of a study of spatial heterogeneity in lung cancer. V usage is TRBV6-6 and J usage is TRBJ1-2; TRBD1 is a possible D gene (6 bases). Sequences were derived from PBMCs, sampled at surgery. This clonotype was obtained from a male donor with early-stage non-small cell lung cancer. The CDR3 protein is CASSPGQNYGYTF. CDR3 nucleotide sequence: TGTGCCAGCAGTCCTGGACAGAACTATGGCTACACCTTC.